One and the same sample provided the 17 T cell receptor beta chains below, sequenced in a study of cytomegalovirus exposure and HLA in healthy donors. The study ran its PCR with 60 Vbeta and 13 Jbeta primers. TCRdb's copy holds only in-frame clones and misses some; the assay was immunoSEQ multiplex PCR. The sample shows around 85,000 clones, roughly 80% of them seen only once. Sequencing was performed on PBMCs. The origin of the receptors is a middle-aged man in good health and CMV-seropositive.

The chain is built from TRBV5-3 and TRBJ1-1; D not resolved. TRBV5-3 is filed as an ORF, its function uncertain. The CDR3 length is 14 residues. V was trimmed by 0 bases and J by 0 bases, leaving 6 bases between them. The DNA for the CDR3 is TGTGCCAGAAGCTTGGGGCAGATGAACACTGAAGCTTTCTTT. Translated: CARSLGQMNTEAFF.

In its sample, this clone was seen once. This chain links TRBV7-9 with TRBJ2-7; 12 nucleotides agree with TRBD2. In germline, CDR1 is SEHNR, CDR2 FQNEAQ (reference sequence). The junction had 2 bases not matched to a gene; V was cut back by 4 bases and J by 1 base. The CDR3 spans 15 residues. The CDR3 DNA sequence: TGTGCCAGCAGCTCGGGACTAGCGGGTTCCTACGAGCAGTACTTC. Its protein product is CASSSGLAGSYEQYF.

The rearrangement joins TRBV10-2 to TRBJ2-3; D gene unclear. The CDR3 consists of 15 residues. V lost 0 bases and J lost 4, with 11 bases in between. Germline V gives CDR1 WSHSY, CDR2 SAAADI. The CDR3 here is CASSESNSMADTQYF. In DNA form, the CDR3 reads TGCGCCAGCAGTGAGTCGAACTCCATGGCAGATACGCAGTATTTT.

V is TRBV2 and J is TRBJ2-1; D possibly corresponds to TRBD2 (6 bases). The CDR3 totals 15 residues. Germline V CDR1 and CDR2: SNHLY, FYNNEI. The V and J ends lost 8 bases and 2 bases respectively, with 16 bases between them. The CDR3 DNA reads as TGTGCCAGCCTGGTTCGCGGAGGGACCTACAATGAGCAGTTCTTC. It translates to CASLVRGGTYNEQFF.

This clone has a single count. This chain uses TRBV2 with TRBJ2-2, with a possible D match to TRBD1 (5 bases). There are 15 residues in the CDR3. Looked up from germline, CDR1 is SNHLY and CDR2 is FYNNEI. V dropped 1 base and J dropped 2 bases, with 8 bases sitting between them. The CDR3 DNA reads TGTGCCAGCAGTGAAGAGGGGCGAAACACCGGGGAGCTGTTTTTT. Translation: CASSEEGRNTGELFF.

This clone came up once. V gene TRBV18 combines with J gene TRBJ2-2; 7 nucleotides line up with TRBD2. The germline CDR1 and CDR2 sequences are KGHSH and LQKENI. V trimming: 6 bases; J trimming: 1 base; junction bases outside the gene matches: 8. CDR3 length: 16 amino acids. CDR3 sequence: CASSPRVAGNTGELFF. As DNA, the CDR3 is TGTGCCAGCTCCCCCCGGGTAGCGGGGAACACCGGGGAGCTGTTTTTT.

The chain carries TRBV15 and TRBJ2-3, with 8 bases lining up with TRBD2. The CDR3 is made up of 17 amino acids. The germline V gene has CDR1 LNHNV and CDR2 YYDKDF (reference sequence). The J segment lost 6 bases and the V segment lost 0 bases, leaving 11 bases of the junction unmatched. The CDR3 bases are TGTGCCACCAGCAGAGATGGTGGTAGCGGGAATGGGGATACGCAGTATTTT. It is translated as CATSRDGGSGNGDTQYF.

V is TRBV4-2 and J is TRBJ1-1, with 7 bases that match TRBD1. Trimming at V came to 3 bases and at J to 2 bases, leaving 9 bases not matched to a gene. This CDR3 is 16 amino acids long. Germline CDR1 is LGHNA and CDR2 is YNFKEQ. The chain's CDR3 is CASSQARGQVNTEAFF. CDR3 DNA: TGTGCCAGCAGCCAGGCCCGTGGACAGGTTAACACTGAAGCTTTCTTT.

Points on this clone: Germline is not matched at one junction end, which may reflect a read error. This sequence joins TRBV10-1 and TRBJ2-6; TRBD1 matches 7 bases. Germline V lookup: CDR1 WNHNN, CDR2 SYGVQD (reference sequence). This CDR3 spans 15 amino acids. The CDR3 sequence: CASSKGGSGANGLTF. The CDR3 DNA sequence: TGCGCCAGCAGCAAAGGGGGCTCTGGGGCCAACGGCCTGACTTTC.

The rearrangement joins TRBV5-1 to TRBJ1-4, with a weak D call TRBD1 (6 bases). The CDR3 sequence is 16 residues long. Germline V gene data show CDR1 as SGHRS and CDR2 as YFSETQ. V shed 1 base and J shed 1 base, with 11 bases lying between them. The CDR3 region is CASSLTGRVTNEKLFF. The CDR3 DNA reads TGCGCCAGCAGCTTGACAGGGAGGGTAACTAATGAAAAACTGTTTTTT.

This chain joins TRBV5-8 and TRBJ1-5; TRBD1 is a possible D gene (6 bases). The CDR3 totals 14 residues. The germline CDR1 and CDR2 sequences are SGHTS and YDEGEE. The V and J ends lost 0 bases and 9 bases respectively, with 13 bases between them. The CDR3 protein is CASSLVTGPRPQHF. The CDR3 region has the DNA TGTGCCAGCAGCTTGGTGACAGGTCCACGGCCCCAGCATTTT.

This clone was detected a few times. This sequence joins TRBV13 and TRBJ2-7; 7 bases align to TRBD2. The CDR3 contains 13 residues. The V and J ends lost 5 bases and 5 bases, in that order; junction bases with no gene match: 6. Germline CDR1 PRHDT, CDR2 FYEKMQ (reference sequence). The CDR3: CASSATSVNEQYF. The CDR3 DNA sequence: TGTGCCAGCAGCGCCACTAGCGTCAACGAGCAGTACTTC.

This clone came up a few times. Other DNA sequences of this sample code for an identical CDR3. V gene TRBV5-1 combines with J gene TRBJ2-1; 12 bases map to TRBD2. V shed 4 bases and J 7 bases; nucleotides not matched to a gene: 9. This CDR3 spans 16 amino acids. In germline, CDR1 is SGHRS, CDR2 YFSETQ. This CDR3 reads CASSPGLAGYYNEQFF. The CDR3 nucleotides read TGCGCCAGCAGCCCCGGACTAGCGGGATATTATAATGAGCAGTTCTTC. Drawing the rest from reference TRBV5-1 and TRBJ2-1, the complete variable domain is KAGVTQTPRYLIKTRGQQVTLSCSPISGHRSVSWYQQTPGQGLQFLFEYFSETQRNKGNFPGRFSGRQFSNSRSEMNVSTLELGDSALYLCASSPGLAGYYNEQFFGPGTRLTVL.

The chain links TRBV5-6 to TRBJ2-5; 9 bases agree with TRBD2. The CDR3 loop spans 14 amino acids. V gave up 4 bases and J gave up 4 bases; unmatched junction bases: 5. The germline V gene encodes CDR1 SGHDT and CDR2 YYEEEE. The CDR3 spells CASSLSGSSETQYF. CDR3 bases: TGTGCCAGCAGCCTTAGCGGGAGTTCAGAGACCCAGTACTTC.

The CDR3 spells CAWSLQGANGYTF. CDR3 nucleotide sequence: TGTGCCTGGAGCTTACAGGGGGCGAATGGCTACACCTTC. The J gene is TRBJ1-2, the V gene TRBV30; TRBD1 matches at 9 bases. J gave up 6 bases and V 3 bases, and 5 bases lay outside the gene matches. The CDR3 is 13 residues long. The germline V gene encodes CDR1 GTSNPN and CDR2 SVGIG (reference sequence).

This clone showed up just a few times. The V call is TRBV5-4, the J call TRBJ2-1, with unresolved D. CDR3 length: 12 amino acids. Germline V gene lookup returns CDR1 SGHNT and CDR2 YYREEE (reference sequence). V lost 3 bases to trimming and J lost 3 bases, with 4 bases between them. The CDR3 DNA follows: TGTGCCAGCAGCTCTTACTACAATGAGCAGTTCTTC. It is translated as CASSSYYNEQFF. Full variable domain (rest looked up from reference TRBV5-4 and TRBJ2-1): ETGVTQSPTHLIKTRGQQVTLRCSSQSGHNTVSWYQQALGQGPQFIFQYYREEENGRGNFPPRFSGLQFPNYSSELNVNALELDDSALYLCASSSYYNEQFFGPGTRLTVL.

This sequence joins TRBV5-4 and TRBJ2-3; 7 bases are a match to TRBD2. Germline CDR1 and CDR2: SGHNT and YYREEE (reference sequence). Trimming removed 4 bases from V and 3 bases from J; junction bases left unmatched: 8. The CDR3 is 15 residues long. This chain's CDR3 is CASSPSGLVTDTQYF. CDR3 sequence (DNA): TGTGCCAGCAGCCCAAGCGGACTAGTAACAGATACGCAGTATTTT. Full variable domain (missing parts from reference TRBV5-4 and TRBJ2-3): ETGVTQSPTHLIKTRGQQVTLRCSSQSGHNTVSWYQQALGQGPQFIFQYYREEENGRGNFPPRFSGLQFPNYSSELNVNALELDDSALYLCASSPSGLVTDTQYFGPGTRLTVL.